These T cell receptor beta chains were read from a single sample in a study of shared clonotypes between healthy human individuals. Produced via immunoSEQ multiplex PCR; TCRdb's table is partial and in-frame only. The table has about 2.4 million clones, 93% seen once; the top ten hold approximately 0.36%. Sequencing used naive CD4+ T cells from PBMCs. These receptors all stem from a man aged 18 to 35 in good health. Some clones in this sample may be carry-over from other donors' samples. CDR3s include the opening cysteine and the closing phenylalanine or tryptophan. D genes are given only for firm matches. Some rows have no size entry. The others give once, few or many, or a class for an expanded clone.

j_gene: TRBJ2-7
d_gene: NA
abundance: NA
v_gene: TRBV11-2
CDR3aa: CATSLGLVSYEQYF
CDR3nt: TGTGCCACTAGTCTGGGCCTGGTCTCCTACGAGCAGTACTTC

j_gene: TRBJ2-5
d_gene: NA
abundance: NA
v_gene: TRBV6-1
CDR3aa: CASSLEHLQETQYF
CDR3nt: TGTGCCAGCAGCCTGGAACATCTCCAAGAGACCCAGTACTTC

j_gene: TRBJ1-1
d_gene: NA
abundance: NA
v_gene: TRBV6-6
CDR3aa: CASRIRAEAFF
CDR3nt: TGTGCCAGCAGGATACGTGCTGAAGCTTTCTTT

j_gene: TRBJ1-5
d_gene: NA
abundance: NA
v_gene: TRBV2
CDR3aa: CASSEQIGNQPQHF
CDR3nt: TGTGCCAGCAGTGAACAGATTGGCAATCAGCCCCAGCATTTT

j_gene: TRBJ2-7
d_gene: NA
abundance: NA
v_gene: TRBV5-1
CDR3aa: CASSGGFYEQYF
CDR3nt: TGCGCCAGCAGCGGAGGTTTCTACGAGCAGTACTTC

j_gene: TRBJ2-7
d_gene: NA
abundance: NA
v_gene: TRBV5-1
CDR3aa: CASLAEPLGEQYF
CDR3nt: TGCGCCAGCCTCGCCGAACCGCTGGGCGAGCAGTACTTC

j_gene: TRBJ1-2
d_gene: NA
abundance: once
v_gene: TRBV5-4
CDR3aa: CASSFPSTEGNYGYTF
CDR3nt: TGTGCCAGCAGCTTCCCATCCACCGAAGGTAACTATGGCTACACCTTC

j_gene: TRBJ2-3
d_gene: NA
abundance: NA
v_gene: TRBV10-3
CDR3aa: CAISARVILRDLTDTQYF
CDR3nt: TGTGCCATCAGTGCCCGAGTTATTTTGAGGGATCTCACAGATACGCAGTATTTT

j_gene: TRBJ1-1
d_gene: NA
abundance: NA
v_gene: TRBV13
CDR3aa: CASSLRGVNTEAFF
CDR3nt: TGTGCCAGCAGCTTAAGGGGGGTGAACACTGAAGCTTTCTTT

j_gene: TRBJ2-5
d_gene: NA
abundance: NA
v_gene: TRBV10-3
CDR3aa: CAISEGARSMAQYF
CDR3nt: TGTGCCATCAGTGAGGGGGCACGGTCGATGGCCCAGTACTTC

j_gene: TRBJ2-2
d_gene: TRBD1
abundance: NA
v_gene: TRBV9
CDR3aa: CASSVAWTGPTGELFF
CDR3nt: TGTGCCAGCAGCGTAGCCTGGACAGGGCCCACCGGGGAGCTGTTTTTT

j_gene: TRBJ2-5
d_gene: NA
abundance: NA
v_gene: TRBV6-1
CDR3aa: CASSGAGDLQETQYF
CDR3nt: TGTGCCAGCAGTGGGGCCGGCGACCTGCAAGAGACCCAGTACTTC

j_gene: TRBJ1-5
d_gene: NA
abundance: NA
v_gene: TRBV6-5
CDR3aa: CASSYSHGGQPQHF
CDR3nt: TGTGCCAGCAGTTACTCACATGGTGGGCAGCCCCAGCATTTT

j_gene: TRBJ2-3
d_gene: NA
abundance: NA
v_gene: TRBV2
CDR3aa: CASSDQTAADTQYF
CDR3nt: TGTGCCAGCAGTGATCAGACTGCAGCAGATACGCAGTATTTT

j_gene: TRBJ1-1
d_gene: NA
abundance: NA
v_gene: TRBV7-2
CDR3aa: CASSLLWGGTEAFF
CDR3nt: TGTGCCAGCAGCTTACTGTGGGGGGGCACTGAAGCTTTCTTT

j_gene: TRBJ2-3
d_gene: NA
abundance: NA
v_gene: TRBV11-2
CDR3aa: CASSSFGGRADTQYF
CDR3nt: TGTGCCAGCAGCTCCTTCGGGGGGCGGGCGGATACGCAGTATTTT

j_gene: TRBJ2-2
d_gene: NA
abundance: NA
v_gene: TRBV2
CDR3aa: CASRASNTGELFF
CDR3nt: TGTGCCAGCAGGGCTTCGAACACCGGGGAGCTGTTTTTT

j_gene: TRBJ1-2
d_gene: NA
abundance: many
v_gene: TRBV6-5
CDR3aa: CASSYSGIFSNYGYTF
CDR3nt: TGTGCCAGCAGTTACTCGGGCATTTTTAGTAACTATGGCTACACCTTC

j_gene: TRBJ2-3
d_gene: TRBD2
abundance: once
v_gene: TRBV2
CDR3aa: CASRTSGRWSGTDTQYF
CDR3nt: TGTGCCAGCAGGACTAGCGGGAGATGGAGCGGCACAGATACGCAGTATTTT

j_gene: TRBJ1-2
d_gene: NA
abundance: once
v_gene: TRBV15
CDR3aa: CATSGPSYGYTF
CDR3nt: TGTGCCACCTCCGGGCCTTCGTATGGCTACACCTTC

j_gene: TRBJ2-4
d_gene: NA
abundance: NA
v_gene: TRBV5-1
CDR3aa: CASSLYGTPPIQYF
CDR3nt: TGCGCCAGCAGCTTATATGGGACCCCACCCATTCAGTACTTC

j_gene: TRBJ2-3
d_gene: NA
abundance: NA
v_gene: TRBV11-2
CDR3aa: CASSPSLSTDTQYF
CDR3nt: TGTGCCAGCAGCCCGAGCCTTAGCACAGATACGCAGTATTTT

j_gene: TRBJ1-1
d_gene: NA
abundance: NA
v_gene: TRBV19
CDR3aa: CASSNPSALRSEAFF
CDR3nt: TGTGCCAGTAGCAATCCCTCAGCGTTACGCAGTGAAGCTTTCTTT

j_gene: TRBJ2-1
d_gene: TRBD2
abundance: NA
v_gene: TRBV7-6
CDR3aa: CASSWTSGRGNEQFF
CDR3nt: TGTGCCAGCAGCTGGACTAGCGGGAGGGGGAATGAGCAGTTCTTC

j_gene: TRBJ2-1
d_gene: TRBD1
abundance: NA
v_gene: TRBV10-3
CDR3aa: CATETRTGTNYNEQFF
CDR3nt: TGTGCCACCGAGACGAGGACAGGGACAAACTACAATGAGCAGTTCTTC

j_gene: TRBJ2-7
d_gene: TRBD2
abundance: NA
v_gene: TRBV28
CDR3aa: CASRGGPSGNPLSGEQYF
CDR3nt: TGTGCCAGCAGAGGAGGGCCTAGCGGGAACCCCCTCTCGGGCGAGCAGTACTTC

j_gene: TRBJ1-2
d_gene: NA
abundance: NA
v_gene: TRBV19
CDR3aa: CASSMVDRGYTF
CDR3nt: TGTGCCAGTAGTATGGTGGATCGTGGCTACACCTTC

j_gene: TRBJ1-6
d_gene: TRBD1
abundance: NA
v_gene: TRBV10-3
CDR3aa: CAISKTGGLDNSPLHF
CDR3nt: TGTGCCATCAGTAAAACAGGGGGTCTCGATAATTCACCCCTCCACTTT

j_gene: TRBJ2-6
d_gene: NA
abundance: once
v_gene: TRBV19
CDR3aa: CASSTGPSGANVLTF
CDR3nt: TGTGCCAGTAGTACAGGCCCCTCTGGGGCCAACGTCCTGACTTTC

j_gene: TRBJ1-1
d_gene: NA
abundance: NA
v_gene: TRBV27
CDR3aa: CASRLGIMNTEAFF
CDR3nt: TGTGCCAGCCGGTTGGGGATTATGAACACTGAAGCTTTCTTT

j_gene: TRBJ2-4
d_gene: TRBD1
abundance: NA
v_gene: TRBV5-1
CDR3aa: CASRPGTGGLSAKNIQYF
CDR3nt: TGCGCCAGCAGGCCCGGGACAGGGGGCTTATCTGCCAAAAACATTCAGTACTTC

j_gene: TRBJ1-5
d_gene: NA
abundance: once
v_gene: TRBV28
CDR3aa: CASSFHYPAQPQHF
CDR3nt: TGTGCCAGCAGTTTTCATTATCCGGCCCAGCCCCAGCATTTT

j_gene: TRBJ2-7
d_gene: NA
abundance: once
v_gene: TRBV5-4
CDR3aa: CASSHDRTYEQYF
CDR3nt: TGTGCCAGCAGCCATGACAGGACCTACGAGCAGTACTTC

j_gene: TRBJ2-5
d_gene: NA
abundance: NA
v_gene: TRBV19
CDR3aa: CASSREMGQETQYF
CDR3nt: TGTGCCAGTAGCAGGGAGATGGGTCAAGAGACCCAGTACTTC

j_gene: TRBJ2-7
d_gene: NA
abundance: NA
v_gene: TRBV29-1
CDR3aa: CSALTGHEQYF
CDR3nt: TGCAGCGCTCTGACAGGACACGAGCAGTACTTC

j_gene: TRBJ2-7
d_gene: TRBD2
abundance: NA
v_gene: TRBV18
CDR3aa: CASSPWTSGGAYEQYF
CDR3nt: TGTGCCAGCTCACCATGGACTAGCGGAGGAGCCTACGAGCAGTACTTC

j_gene: TRBJ1-1
d_gene: NA
abundance: NA
v_gene: TRBV16
CDR3aa: CASSQLAPWGGTEAFF
CDR3nt: TGTGCCAGCAGCCAATTAGCCCCGTGGGGGGGCACTGAAGCTTTCTTT

j_gene: TRBJ2-5
d_gene: NA
abundance: NA
v_gene: TRBV4-1
CDR3aa: CASSQAGGLFQETQYF
CDR3nt: TGCGCCAGCAGCCAAGCGGGCGGACTTTTCCAAGAGACCCAGTACTTC

j_gene: TRBJ2-2
d_gene: TRBD2
abundance: NA
v_gene: TRBV2
CDR3aa: CASSGEAGVPTGELFF
CDR3nt: TGTGCCAGCAGTGGGGAAGCGGGAGTTCCCACCGGGGAGCTGTTTTTT

j_gene: TRBJ1-4
d_gene: TRBD1
abundance: NA
v_gene: TRBV19
CDR3aa: CASSMAGQGAEKLFF
CDR3nt: TGTGCCAGTAGTATGGCGGGACAGGGTGCCGAAAAACTGTTTTTT

j_gene: TRBJ2-6
d_gene: NA
abundance: NA
v_gene: TRBV19
CDR3aa: CASSIDGLSSSGANVLTF
CDR3nt: TGTGCCAGTAGTATAGATGGACTTTCCAGCTCTGGGGCCAACGTCCTGACTTTC

j_gene: TRBJ1-4
d_gene: TRBD1
abundance: NA
v_gene: TRBV4-1
CDR3aa: CASSRITGERLFF
CDR3nt: TGCGCCAGCAGCCGGATTACAGGGGAGAGACTGTTTTTT

j_gene: TRBJ2-3
d_gene: NA
abundance: once
v_gene: TRBV4-1
CDR3aa: CASSPSLADTQYF
CDR3nt: TGCGCCAGCAGCCCGAGTCTCGCAGATACGCAGTATTTT

j_gene: TRBJ2-2
d_gene: TRBD2
abundance: NA
v_gene: TRBV28
CDR3aa: CASRMTSGSPGTGELFF
CDR3nt: TGTGCCAGCAGGATGACTAGCGGGAGCCCCGGCACCGGGGAGCTGTTTTTT

j_gene: TRBJ2-5
d_gene: NA
abundance: NA
v_gene: TRBV2
CDR3aa: CASSGSLGETQYF
CDR3nt: TGTGCCAGCAGTGGATCTTTGGGCGAGACCCAGTACTTC

j_gene: TRBJ2-3
d_gene: NA
abundance: NA
v_gene: TRBV7-9
CDR3aa: CASSSAGTDTQYF
CDR3nt: TGTGCCAGCAGCTCCGCGGGAACGGATACGCAGTATTTT

j_gene: TRBJ1-4
d_gene: NA
abundance: once
v_gene: TRBV9
CDR3aa: CASSVGQPNEKLFF
CDR3nt: TGTGCCAGCAGCGTAGGGCAGCCAAATGAAAAACTGTTTTTT

j_gene: TRBJ1-4
d_gene: NA
abundance: once
v_gene: TRBV18
CDR3aa: CASSDSANEKLFF
CDR3nt: TGTGCCAGCTCGGACAGCGCTAATGAAAAACTGTTTTTT

j_gene: TRBJ2-1
d_gene: TRBD1
abundance: NA
v_gene: TRBV5-1
CDR3aa: CASSLTPGQGARDEQFF
CDR3nt: TGCGCCAGCAGCCTGACCCCGGGACAGGGGGCTAGGGATGAGCAGTTCTTC

j_gene: TRBJ2-2
d_gene: NA
abundance: NA
v_gene: TRBV5-4
CDR3aa: CASSWGSLNTGELFF
CDR3nt: TGTGCCAGCAGCTGGGGCTCATTGAACACCGGGGAGCTGTTTTTT

j_gene: TRBJ1-4
d_gene: NA
abundance: NA
v_gene: TRBV28
CDR3aa: CASSDSHNEKLFF
CDR3nt: TGTGCCAGCAGCGACAGTCATAATGAAAAACTGTTTTTT

j_gene: TRBJ2-7
d_gene: TRBD1
abundance: NA
v_gene: TRBV5-1
CDR3aa: CASRRLDRAHYEQYF
CDR3nt: TGCGCCAGCAGACGTTTAGACAGGGCACATTACGAGCAGTACTTC

j_gene: TRBJ2-5
d_gene: TRBD2
abundance: once
v_gene: TRBV7-2
CDR3aa: CASSLGLAGGVETQYF
CDR3nt: TGTGCCAGCAGCCTCGGACTAGCGGGAGGGGTGGAGACCCAGTACTTC

j_gene: TRBJ2-2
d_gene: TRBD1
abundance: NA
v_gene: TRBV5-1
CDR3aa: CASSSDPQKRDRGRNTGELFF
CDR3nt: TGCGCCAGCAGCTCGGACCCGCAAAAAAGGGACAGGGGGCGCAACACCGGGGAGCTGTTTTTT

j_gene: TRBJ2-3
d_gene: NA
abundance: NA
v_gene: TRBV28
CDR3aa: CASSFAASTDTQYF
CDR3nt: TGTGCCAGCAGTTTCGCCGCTAGCACAGATACGCAGTATTTT

j_gene: TRBJ1-5
d_gene: NA
abundance: NA
v_gene: TRBV19
CDR3aa: CASSIVTGNSNQPQHF
CDR3nt: TGTGCCAGTAGTATAGTCACAGGCAATAGCAATCAGCCCCAGCATTTT

j_gene: TRBJ2-7
d_gene: NA
abundance: NA
v_gene: TRBV19
CDR3aa: CASRSTESYEQYF
CDR3nt: TGTGCCAGTAGATCGACAGAGTCCTACGAGCAGTACTTC

j_gene: TRBJ2-7
d_gene: TRBD1
abundance: NA
v_gene: TRBV5-1
CDR3aa: CASSLTGGGQYF
CDR3nt: TGCGCCAGCAGCTTGACAGGGGGCGGGCAGTACTTC

j_gene: TRBJ1-2
d_gene: NA
abundance: NA
v_gene: TRBV27
CDR3aa: CASSSYEGDGYTF
CDR3nt: TGTGCCAGCAGTTCCTACGAAGGTGATGGCTACACCTTC